The 17 T cell receptor beta chains presented below share a single source sample, sequenced in a study of cytomegalovirus exposure and HLA in healthy donors. Some clones are missing from TCRdb's copy, which holds only in-frame ones; the method was immunoSEQ multiplex PCR. The sample has about 270,000 clones, about 86% seen once. Specimen: PBMCs. These receptors all stem from a woman aged 18 to 35 in good health and CMV-seronegative.

Only one count was recorded for this clone. The J gene is TRBJ2-1, the V gene TRBV5-1; D possibly corresponds to TRBD1 (6 bases). Germline lookup yields CDR1 SGHRS and CDR2 YFSETQ. CDR3 length: 17 residues. Trimming pared 4 bases from V and 5 bases from J, leaving 22 bases between. This CDR3 is CASSPQGIVPGNNEQFF. The CDR3 region has the DNA TGCGCCAGCAGCCCGCAGGGGATAGTACCAGGAAACAATGAGCAGTTCTTC. The full variable domain, in which reference TRBV5-1 and TRBJ2-1 provide the parts outside the CDR3, is KAGVTQTPRYLIKTRGQQVTLSCSPISGHRSVSWYQQTPGQGLQFLFEYFSETQRNKGNFPGRFSGRQFSNSRSEMNVSTLELGDSALYLCASSPQGIVPGNNEQFFGPGTRLTVL.

The chain joins TRBV7-3 to TRBJ1-2, with 10 bases aligning to TRBD1. The CDR3 extends over 15 amino acids. V gave up 4 bases and J gave up 8 bases; unmatched junction bases: 10. Germline-derived CDR1 and CDR2 are SGHTA and FQGTGA. CDR3 nucleotides: TGTGCCAGCAGCTCCGATGACAGGGGGCCCACAGGCTACACCTTC. Translating gives CASSSDDRGPTGYTF.

V usage is TRBV28 and J usage is TRBJ2-7; 9 bases fit TRBD2. The CDR3 loop spans 14 amino acids. Losses at the gene ends were 3 bases for V and 3 bases for J; bases not matched to a gene: 3. Germline V gene data show CDR1 as MDHEN and CDR2 as SYDVKM. The CDR3 nucleotides are TGTGCCAGCAGTTTGACTAGCGGAAGCTACGAGCAGTACTTC. Encoded protein: CASSLTSGSYEQYF.

This chain joins TRBV10-1 and TRBJ2-5, with a possible D match to TRBD2 (6 bases). The CDR3 length is 13 residues. The germline V gene has CDR1 WNHNN and CDR2 SYGVQD (reference sequence). Trimming cost V 3 bases and J 5 bases, with 10 bases left between them. This chain's CDR3 is CASSDSGEETQYF. DNA of the CDR3: TGCGCCAGCAGTGATTCGGGAGAGGAGACCCAGTACTTC.

The chain links TRBV7-6 to TRBJ1-1; possible D gene TRBD1, 5 bases. The ends were cut back, 5 bases at V and 1 base at J, with 14 bases in the middle. The CDR3 is 15 residues long. Germline CDR1 SGHVS, CDR2 FNYEAQ. The CDR3 DNA reads TGTGCCAGCAGCCCCCGCGGGGGAAGGAACACTGAAGCTTTCTTT. Translation gives CASSPRGGRNTEAFF. Looking up the rest from reference TRBV7-6 and TRBJ1-1 gives the full variable domain: GAGVSQSPRYKVTKRGQDVALRCDPISGHVSLYWYRQALGQGPEFLTYFNYEAQQDKSGLPNDRFSAERPEGSISTLTIQRTEQRDSAMYRCASSPRGGRNTEAFFGQGTRLTVV.

The rearrangement uses TRBV30 and TRBJ1-1; TRBD1 might be the D (5 bases). The ends were cut back, 3 bases at V and 5 bases at J, with 16 bases in the middle. CDR3 length: 14 residues. Germline V CDR1 and CDR2: GTSNPN, SVGIG (reference sequence). The CDR3 bases are TGTGCCTGGAGCCCTCAAGGCGGGGGGACTGAAGCTTTCTTT. This translates into CAWSPQGGGTEAFF.

The chain has TRBV7-8 and TRBJ1-5; TRBD1 is a possible D gene (6 bases). The V and J ends lost 1 base and 1 base respectively, with 11 bases between them. This CDR3 region has 16 residues. Germline V gene sequence: CDR1 SGHVS, CDR2 FQNEAQ. CDR3 DNA: TGTGCCAGCAGCTTAGGAGGGGGGGTGAGCAATCAGCCCCAGCATTTT. Translation gives CASSLGGGVSNQPQHF.

J is TRBJ2-7 and V is TRBV4-2; possibly TRBD2 for D (6 bases). Looked up from germline, CDR1 is LGHNA and CDR2 is YNFKEQ. The CDR3 covers 16 residues. Trimming took 0 bases from V and 2 from J, leaving 14 bases between them. The CDR3 loop is CASSQEGVGGTYEQYF. CDR3 coding DNA: TGTGCCAGCAGCCAAGAGGGAGTGGGAGGTACCTACGAGCAGTACTTC.

The genes are TRBV16 and TRBJ2-7, with 14 bases lining up with TRBD2. The CDR3 runs to 15 residues. CDR1 and CDR2 (germline): KGHSY, FQNENV. Germline trimming cut 2 bases from V and 3 bases from J; bases unmatched to any gene: 0. The CDR3 loop is CASSQGTSGGYEQYF. DNA for the CDR3: TGTGCCAGCAGCCAAGGGACTAGCGGGGGCTACGAGCAGTACTTC. Full variable domain (remainder filled in from reference TRBV16 and TRBJ2-7): GEEVAQTPKHLVRGEGQKAKLYCAPIKGHSYVFWYQQVLKNEFKFLISFQNENVFDETGMPKERFSAKCLPNSPCSLEIQATKLEDSAVYFCASSQGTSGGYEQYFGPGTRLTVT.

V is TRBV5-1 and J is TRBJ2-1; the D gene is possibly TRBD2 (5 bases). Germline CDR1 SGHRS, CDR2 YFSETQ. The CDR3 length is 15 residues. V dropped 0 bases and J dropped 0 bases, with 7 bases sitting between them. CDR3 bases: TGCGCCAGCAGCTTGGGACTAACCTCCTACAATGAGCAGTTCTTC. Translating it yields CASSLGLTSYNEQFF. The entire variable domain, with the rest obtained from reference TRBV5-1 and TRBJ2-1, is as follows: KAGVTQTPRYLIKTRGQQVTLSCSPISGHRSVSWYQQTPGQGLQFLFEYFSETQRNKGNFPGRFSGRQFSNSRSEMNVSTLELGDSALYLCASSLGLTSYNEQFFGPGTRLTVL.

The gene calls are TRBV20-1 and TRBJ2-7; maybe TRBD2 (5 bases). Germline-derived CDR1 and CDR2 are DFQATT and SNEGSKA (reference sequence). The CDR3 contains 11 residues. The ends were cut back, 6 bases at V and 4 bases at J, with 10 bases in the middle. The CDR3 nucleotides are TGCAGTGCCGATACTAGTTACGAGCAGTACTTC. It codes for CSADTSYEQYF.

The chain couples TRBV4-3 to TRBJ2-7; 8 nucleotides line up with TRBD2. Germline assignment: CDR1 LGHNA and CDR2 YSLEER. Trimming cost V 3 bases and J 0 bases; bases outside gene matches: 7. This CDR3 is 16 amino acids long. Here the CDR3 reads CASSQLAGPSSYEQYF. The CDR3 DNA is TGCGCCAGCAGCCAGTTAGCGGGGCCGAGCTCCTACGAGCAGTACTTC.

The rearrangement uses TRBV6-5 and TRBJ2-3; TRBD2 matches at 9 bases. CDR1 and CDR2 from the germline V gene are MNHEY and SVGAGI. The CDR3 has 14 residues. In DNA form, the CDR3 reads TGTGCTACTGGCGAGCGGGGGGGCACAGATACGCAGTATTTT. It codes for CATGERGGTDTQYF.

The rearrangement uses TRBV11-3 and TRBJ2-7, with D possibly TRBD1 on 5 matching bases. The CDR3 sequence is 14 residues long. Germline V gene sequence: CDR1 SGHNT, CDR2 YENEEA. The ends were cut back, 1 base at V and 3 bases at J, with 10 bases in the middle. The CDR3 bases are TGTGCCAGCAGCTTAGGCCAGGGAAACTACGAGCAGTACTTC. Translated, it gives CASSLGQGNYEQYF.

The chain recombines TRBV10-2 with TRBJ1-2, with D maybe TRBD1 (5 bases). The CDR3 has 12 residues. Looked up from germline, CDR1 is WSHSY and CDR2 is SAAADI. The V and J ends lost 3 bases and 8 bases respectively, with 10 bases between them. CDR3 in DNA: TGCGCCAGCAGTGAAGGGGAGGAAGGCTACACCTTC. It specifies CASSEGEEGYTF.

This clone was counted only a few times. The chain uses TRBV4-2 and TRBJ1-2; 9 bases agree with TRBD1. The germline CDR1 and CDR2 sequences are LGHNA and YNFKEQ. The CDR3 runs to 16 residues. With 6 bases clipped from V and 4 bases from J, the junction kept 12 bases outside the gene matches. The CDR3 protein is CASRLTLQGALYGYTF. The CDR3 nucleotides read TGTGCCAGCAGACTCACCTTACAGGGGGCTCTCTATGGCTACACCTTC.

The gene calls are TRBV9 and TRBJ2-6; 9 bases align to TRBD1. V shed 5 bases and J 2 bases; nucleotides not matched to a gene: 11. The CDR3 is 18 amino acids. CDR1 SGDLS and CDR2 YYNGEE come from the germline V gene. The CDR3 is CASRGRDREQPGANVLTF. In DNA form, the CDR3 reads TGTGCCAGCAGGGGTAGGGACAGGGAACAACCTGGGGCCAACGTCCTGACTTTC.